This T cell receptor (beta chain) comes out of a study of CD8 T cells in Susac syndrome. From blood CD8+ and CD4+ T cells, TCR beta sequences were generated. Germline lookup yields CDR1 MGHRA and CDR2 YSYEKL. Between the trimmed V and J ends, which lost 7 bases and 4 bases, there was a span of 20 bases. This CDR3 is built from 15 residues. Random hexamers were used to reverse transcribe the RNA input (roughly 0.5 to 1 ug). By means of immunoSEQ multiplex PCR, TCR beta CDR3 spanning 54 Vbeta and 13 Jbeta underwent amplification. TCRdb independently ran MiXCR on the immunoSEQ multiplex PCR reads; one entry per CDR3 protein. The repertoire includes 110,000 or so distinct CDR3 sequences, 90% to 98% of them detected once, and 0.096% sits in the top ten.

This chain connects TRBV4-1 to TRBJ2-7; TRBD2 might be the D (6 bases). This TCR was recovered from a human donor in good health. The sequencing sample was made of CD4+ T cells from PBMCs. CDR3 in amino acids: CASTPVGGGSYEQYF. The CDR3 coding sequence is TGCGCCAGCACCCCCGTGGGGGGAGGATCGTACGAGCAGTACTTC.